This T cell receptor beta chain is drawn from a study of T cell responses to AZD1222 COVID-19 vaccine. Here immunoSEQ multiplex PCR was the method, and the copy in TCRdb shows in-frame clones only, minus some. This table holds 90,000 to 120,000 clones, about 90% found once. This clone was counted once. This CDR3 spans 14 amino acids. V lost 2 bases to trimming and J lost 5 bases; unmatched junction nucleotides: 4. Germline V lookup: CDR1 MNHEY, CDR2 SVGEGT. The TCR comes from an adult in good health. The material was peripheral blood, obtained on day 0 of AZD1222 vaccination. J is TRBJ2-3 and V is TRBV6-2 or TRBV6-3; 7 bases align to TRBD1. CDR3 in amino acids: CASSYIRGKDTQYF. CDR3 nucleotides: TGTGCCAGCAGTTACATCAGGGGGAAAGATACGCAGTATTTT.